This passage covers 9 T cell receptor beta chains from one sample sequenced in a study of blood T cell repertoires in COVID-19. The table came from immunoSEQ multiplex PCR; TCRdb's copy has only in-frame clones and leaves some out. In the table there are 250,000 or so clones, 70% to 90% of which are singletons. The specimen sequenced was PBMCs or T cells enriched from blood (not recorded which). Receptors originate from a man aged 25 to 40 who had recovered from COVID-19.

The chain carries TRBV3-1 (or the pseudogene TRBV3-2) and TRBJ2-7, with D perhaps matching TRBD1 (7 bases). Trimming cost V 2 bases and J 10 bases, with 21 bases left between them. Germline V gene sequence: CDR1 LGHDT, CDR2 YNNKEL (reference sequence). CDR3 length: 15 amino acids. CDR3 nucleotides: TGTGCCAGCAGCCAATTCCCGGGACAGACTAGATTTCAGTACTTC. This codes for CASSQFPGQTRFQYF.

CDR3 nucleotides: TGTGCCAGCAGCACCAGGAGGGGGCGAGGCTATGGCTACACCTTC. Its protein is CASSTRRGRGYGYTF. The chain links TRBV7-2 to TRBJ1-2; 7 bases are shared with TRBD1. This CDR3 spans 15 amino acids. The junction had 10 bases not matched to a gene; V was cut back by 5 bases and J by 4 bases. Germline V CDR1 and CDR2: SGHTA, FQGNSA.

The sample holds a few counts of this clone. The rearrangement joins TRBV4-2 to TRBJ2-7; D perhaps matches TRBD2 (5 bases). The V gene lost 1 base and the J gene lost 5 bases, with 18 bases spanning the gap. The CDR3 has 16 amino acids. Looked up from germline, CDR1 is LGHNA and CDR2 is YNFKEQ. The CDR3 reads CASSQVVGSGMDEQYF. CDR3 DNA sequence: TGTGCCAGCAGCCAAGTGGTTGGGAGTGGAATGGACGAGCAGTACTTC.

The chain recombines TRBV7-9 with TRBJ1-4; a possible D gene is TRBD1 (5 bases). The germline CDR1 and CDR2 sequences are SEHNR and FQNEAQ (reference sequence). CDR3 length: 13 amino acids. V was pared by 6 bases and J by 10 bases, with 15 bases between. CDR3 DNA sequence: TGTGCCAGCAGGTCCGGGGGATCAGGAAAACTGTTTTTT. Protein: CASRSGGSGKLFF.

The CDR3 coding sequence is TGTGCCAGCAGCTTGGACGGGTTCTATGGCTACACCTTC. This translates into CASSLDGFYGYTF. The chain links TRBV5-5 to TRBJ1-2, with D unclear. The V end lost 0 bases, the J end lost 4 bases, and 7 bases lay between the germline ends. The germline gives CDR1 SGHKS, CDR2 YYEKEE (reference sequence). The length of the CDR3 is 13 residues.

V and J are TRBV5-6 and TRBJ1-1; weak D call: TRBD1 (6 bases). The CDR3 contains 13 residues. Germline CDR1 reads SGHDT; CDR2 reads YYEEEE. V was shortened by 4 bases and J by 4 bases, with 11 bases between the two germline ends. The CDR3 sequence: CASSVPGATEAFF. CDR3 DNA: TGTGCCAGCAGCGTACCAGGGGCCACTGAAGCTTTCTTT. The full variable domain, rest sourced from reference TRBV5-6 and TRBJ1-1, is DAGVTQSPTHLIKTRGQQVTLRCSPKSGHDTVSWYQQALGQGPQFIFQYYEEEERQRGNFPDRFSGHQFPNYSSELNVNALLLGDSALYLCASSVPGATEAFFGQGTRLTVV.

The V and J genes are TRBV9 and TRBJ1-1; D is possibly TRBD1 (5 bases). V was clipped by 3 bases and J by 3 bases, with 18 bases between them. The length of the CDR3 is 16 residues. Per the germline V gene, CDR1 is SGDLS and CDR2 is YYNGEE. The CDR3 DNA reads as TGTGCCAGCAGCGGAACAAGAGTGGGGGGGTACACTGAAGCTTTCTTT. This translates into CASSGTRVGGYTEAFF. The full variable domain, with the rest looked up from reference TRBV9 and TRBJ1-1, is DSGVTQTPKHLITATGQRVTLRCSPRSGDLSVYWYQQSLDQGLQFLIQYYNGEERAKGNILERFSAQQFPDLHSELNLSSLELGDSALYFCASSGTRVGGYTEAFFGQGTRLTVV.

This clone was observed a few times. CDR3 nucleotide sequence: TGTGCCAGCTCACCGATCCCCTCGTCTGGAGCGGGGGGCTACGAGCAGTACTTC. This gives the protein CASSPIPSSGAGGYEQYF. V usage is TRBV18 and J usage is TRBJ2-7, with 9 bases fitting TRBD2. CDR3 length: 18 amino acids. CDR1 is KGHSH and CDR2 is LQKENI in the germline V gene. The V segment lost 3 bases and the J segment 3 bases; nucleotides outside the gene matches: 15.

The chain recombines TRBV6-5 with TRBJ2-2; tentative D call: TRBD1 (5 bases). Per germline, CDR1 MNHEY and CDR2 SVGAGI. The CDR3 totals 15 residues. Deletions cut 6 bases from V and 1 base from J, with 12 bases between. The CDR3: CASRPTERNTGELFF. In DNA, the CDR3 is TGTGCCAGCAGACCGACAGAAAGGAACACCGGGGAGCTGTTTTTT.